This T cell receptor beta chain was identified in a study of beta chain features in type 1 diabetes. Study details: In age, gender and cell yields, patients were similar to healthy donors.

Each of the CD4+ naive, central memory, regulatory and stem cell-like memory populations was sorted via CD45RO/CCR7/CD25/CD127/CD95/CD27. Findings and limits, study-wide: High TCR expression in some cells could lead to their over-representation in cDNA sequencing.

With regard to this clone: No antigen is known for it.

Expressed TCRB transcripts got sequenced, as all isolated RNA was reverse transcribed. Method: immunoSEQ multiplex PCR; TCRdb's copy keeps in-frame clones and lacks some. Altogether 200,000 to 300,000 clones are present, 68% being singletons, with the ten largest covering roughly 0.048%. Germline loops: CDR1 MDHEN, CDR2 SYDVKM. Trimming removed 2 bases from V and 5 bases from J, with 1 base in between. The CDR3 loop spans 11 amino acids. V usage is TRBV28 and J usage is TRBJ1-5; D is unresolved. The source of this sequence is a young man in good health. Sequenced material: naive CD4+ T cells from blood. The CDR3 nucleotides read TGTGCCAGCAGTTTAGATCAGCCCCAGCATTTT. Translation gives CASSLDQPQHF.